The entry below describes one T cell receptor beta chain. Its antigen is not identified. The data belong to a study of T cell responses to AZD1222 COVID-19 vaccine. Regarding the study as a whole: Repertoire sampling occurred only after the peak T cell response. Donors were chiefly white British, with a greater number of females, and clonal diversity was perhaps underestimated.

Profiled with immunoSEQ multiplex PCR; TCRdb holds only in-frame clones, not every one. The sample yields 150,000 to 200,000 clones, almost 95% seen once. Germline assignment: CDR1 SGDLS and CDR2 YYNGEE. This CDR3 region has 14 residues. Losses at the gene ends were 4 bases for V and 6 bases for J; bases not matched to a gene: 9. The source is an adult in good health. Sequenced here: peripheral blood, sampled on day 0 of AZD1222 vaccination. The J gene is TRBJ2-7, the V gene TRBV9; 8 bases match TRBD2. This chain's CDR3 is CASSSGTSRFEQYF. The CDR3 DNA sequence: TGTGCCAGCAGCTCAGGGACTAGTAGGTTCGAGCAGTACTTC.